The T cell receptor beta chain under discussion was sequenced for a study of blood T cell repertoires in COVID-19. Overall study: COVID-19 samples from acute and convalescent phases originated in the United States, Italy and Spain. T cells, B-cell-depleted T cells, or PBMCs supplied cDNA or gDNA.

Participant ages covered roughly 18 to 89 years across 25 or so US areas. Participants' reported clinical history set cohort assignment. CDR1 is KGHSH, CDR2 LQKENI, per germline. The length of the CDR3 is 13 residues. The ends were cut back, 2 bases at V and 0 bases at J, with 4 bases in the middle. Profiled with immunoSEQ multiplex PCR; TCRdb holds only in-frame clones, not every one. Among 200,000 to 250,000 clones listed, roughly 79% were seen once. Source material: PBMCs or T cells enriched from blood (not recorded which). This TCR was recovered from a man aged 35 to 55 who had recovered from COVID-19. The chain employs TRBV18 and TRBJ1-1; D gene unclear. CDR3 in amino acids: CASSPGMNTEAFF. CDR3 DNA: TGTGCCAGCTCACCAGGCATGAACACTGAAGCTTTCTTT.